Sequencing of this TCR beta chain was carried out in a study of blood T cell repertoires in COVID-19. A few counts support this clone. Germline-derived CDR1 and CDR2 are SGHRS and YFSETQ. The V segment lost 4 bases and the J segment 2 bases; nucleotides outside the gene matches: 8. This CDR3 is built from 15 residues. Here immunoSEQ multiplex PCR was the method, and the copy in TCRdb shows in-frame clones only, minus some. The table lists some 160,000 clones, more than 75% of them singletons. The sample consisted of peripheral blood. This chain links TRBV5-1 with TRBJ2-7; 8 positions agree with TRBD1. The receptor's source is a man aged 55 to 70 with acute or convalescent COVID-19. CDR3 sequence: CASSNSGTGTYEQYF. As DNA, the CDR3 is TGCGCCAGCAGCAACTCCGGGACAGGCACCTACGAGCAGTACTTC.